The 22 T cell receptor beta chains reported below all come from one sample, sequenced in a study of T cell responses to AZD1222 COVID-19 vaccine. Assay: immunoSEQ multiplex PCR; the TCRdb copy retains only in-frame clones and omits some. The sample records some 150,000 clones, more than 90% being singletons. Specimen: peripheral blood, collected 28 days after the second AZD1222 dose. The receptors here all came from an adult who received the AZD1222 COVID-19 vaccine.

CDR3 sequence reads: CASSFPRDIPTDTQYF. The CDR3 DNA reads TGTGCCAGCAGTTTCCCCCGGGACATCCCGACAGATACGCAGTATTTT. V and J are TRBV6-2 or TRBV6-3 and TRBJ2-3, with D maybe TRBD1 (6 bases). The germline gives CDR1 MNHEY, CDR2 SVGEGT. The CDR3 runs 16 residues. V was cut by 4 bases and J by 3 bases, with 17 bases left in between.

The genes are TRBV12-3 or TRBV12-4 and TRBJ1-2; D is perhaps TRBD1 (5 bases). The CDR3 length is 12 residues. V was cut by 3 bases and J by 7 bases, with 9 bases left in between. In DNA form, the CDR3 reads TGTGCCAGCAGTTTCGGAGGGGTTGGCTACACCTTC. Translating it yields CASSFGGVGYTF.

The chain employs TRBV30 and TRBJ2-1; 7 positions agree with TRBD2. CDR1 and CDR2 (germline): GTSNPN, SVGIG (reference sequence). Trimming removed 2 bases from V and 1 base from J; junction bases left unmatched: 5. This CDR3 spans 15 amino acids. The chain's CDR3 is CAWSRGSRSYNEQFF. The CDR3 coding sequence is TGTGCCTGGAGTCGCGGGAGTCGGTCCTACAATGAGCAGTTCTTC.

This chain connects TRBV4-1 to TRBJ2-7, with D possibly called TRBD1 or TRBD2 (5 bases each). Trimming removed 4 bases at V and 3 bases at J, with 13 bases between. CDR1 is MGHRA and CDR2 is YSYEKL in the germline V gene. CDR3 length equals 14 residues. The CDR3 nucleotides read TGCGCCAGCAGCCGAACCGGGACCAACTACGAGCAGTACTTC. It translates to CASSRTGTNYEQYF.

The chain employs TRBV2 and TRBJ2-2; D is uncertain. V lost 4 bases and J lost 1, with 7 bases in between. Germline values: CDR1 SNHLY, CDR2 FYNNEI. The CDR3 runs to 14 residues. CDR3 in amino acids: CASSVERNTGELFF. The DNA of the CDR3 is TGTGCCAGCAGTGTGGAGCGGAACACCGGGGAGCTGTTTTTT.

The chain links TRBV19 to TRBJ1-1, with D hard to call. The CDR3 loop spans 17 amino acids. CDR1 LNHDA and CDR2 SQIVND come from the germline V gene (reference sequence). Trimming removed 0 bases at V and 1 base at J, with 15 bases between. CDR3 nucleotide sequence: TGTGCCAGTAGTATAGAAGCGATGAGTTTTCGGAACACTGAAGCTTTCTTT. Its translation is CASSIEAMSFRNTEAFF.

The sample holds one count of this clone. The CDR3 DNA reads TGTGCCACCCCCCCGGGGTTTCCGGGCCTAGACAATGAGCAGTTCTTC. It specifies CATPPGFPGLDNEQFF. The V call is TRBV24-1, the J call TRBJ2-1; weak D call: TRBD2 (5 bases). V lost 9 bases to trimming and J lost 5 bases, with 22 bases between them. This CDR3 region has 16 residues. Germline V gene lookup returns CDR1 KGHDR and CDR2 SFDVKD.

The chain employs TRBV28 and TRBJ2-7, with TRBD1 matching 8 bases. The germline V gene has CDR1 MDHEN and CDR2 SYDVKM. This CDR3 is 14 amino acids long. V lost 5 bases and J lost 3; bases outside the gene matches: 6. The CDR3 loop is CASSGTGGFYEQYF. CDR3 sequence (DNA): TGTGCCAGCAGTGGGACAGGCGGCTTCTACGAGCAGTACTTC.

The CDR3 region has the DNA TGTGCCAGCAGCCAAGCCCCCATTACCGGGGAGCTGTTTTTT. It is translated as CASSQAPITGELFF. The J gene is TRBJ2-2, the V gene TRBV3-1 (or the pseudogene TRBV3-2); D not resolved. This CDR3 region has 14 residues. Germline CDR1 and CDR2: LGHDT and YNNKEL (reference sequence). V shed 1 base and J shed 5 bases, with 8 bases lying between them.

This clone was seen once. The chain combines TRBV5-1 with TRBJ2-3; D gene unclear. V dropped 1 base and J dropped 4 bases, with 4 bases sitting between them. Germline CDR1 SGHRS, CDR2 YFSETQ. The CDR3 contains 12 residues. CDR3: CASSLSADTQYF. CDR3 in DNA: TGCGCCAGCAGCTTGAGTGCAGATACGCAGTATTTT. The full variable domain, rest sourced from reference TRBV5-1 and TRBJ2-3, is KAGVTQTPRYLIKTRGQQVTLSCSPISGHRSVSWYQQTPGQGLQFLFEYFSETQRNKGNFPGRFSGRQFSNSRSEMNVSTLELGDSALYLCASSLSADTQYFGPGTRLTVL.

The rearrangement joins TRBV5-8 to TRBJ1-4; the D is unclear. This CDR3 is built from 16 residues. Germline assignment: CDR1 SGHTS and CDR2 YDEGEE. Trimming shortened V by 1 base and J by 0 bases, and 10 bases separated the two germline ends. CDR3 DNA: TGTGCCAGCAGCTTGTGGGCTGATTCAACTAATGAAAAACTGTTTTTT. Amino acids: CASSLWADSTNEKLFF.

The chain uses TRBV29-1 and TRBJ2-1; 7 nucleotides match TRBD1. V lost 5 bases and J lost 5; bases outside the gene matches: 12. Germline V gene data show CDR1 as SQVTM and CDR2 as ANQGSEA. This CDR3 is 15 amino acids long. The CDR3 loop is CSVRVLNRGDNEQFF. CDR3 sequence (DNA): TGCAGCGTTAGAGTCTTGAACAGGGGAGACAATGAGCAGTTCTTC.

In this sample, this clone turned up once. This chain uses TRBV2 with TRBJ1-2; 9 nucleotides align to TRBD1. Per the germline V gene, CDR1 is SNHLY and CDR2 is FYNNEI. J gave up 5 bases and V 6 bases, and 13 bases lay outside the gene matches. The CDR3 covers 16 residues. CDR3 DNA: TGTGCCAGCAGACCGCGGACAGGGGCCGAGGGTTATGGCTACACCTTC. Its protein product is CASRPRTGAEGYGYTF.

V usage is TRBV24-1 and J usage is TRBJ1-1; D remains unclear. Germline CDR1 and CDR2: KGHDR and SFDVKD. The CDR3 extends over 11 amino acids. The ends were cut back, 7 bases at V and 1 base at J, with 3 bases in the middle. The chain's CDR3 is CATSTNTEAFF. The CDR3, as DNA: TGTGCCACCAGCACGAACACTGAAGCTTTCTTT.

CDR3 loop: CASSYDWDSTDTQYF. The CDR3 DNA reads as TGTGCCAGCAGTTATGACTGGGACAGCACAGATACGCAGTATTTT. The chain joins TRBV6-2 or TRBV6-3 to TRBJ2-3, with D tentatively TRBD1 or TRBD2 (5 bases each). Germline V gives CDR1 MNHEY, CDR2 SVGEGT. This CDR3 is built from 15 residues. V lost 3 bases and J 0 bases, leaving 10 bases between the germline ends.

The rearrangement links TRBV27 to TRBJ2-7; TRBD1 agrees at 11 bases. The CDR3 contains 16 residues. Germline CDR1 MNHEY, CDR2 SMNVEV (reference sequence). V lost 1 base to trimming and J lost 6 bases; unmatched junction nucleotides: 8. CDR3 amino acids: CASSLWGRTGGSEQYF. CDR3 DNA: TGTGCCAGCAGTTTATGGGGACGGACAGGGGGCAGCGAGCAGTACTTC.

The chain combines TRBV11-2 with TRBJ1-1; D gene unclear. This CDR3 is 14 amino acids long. Trimming left V 6 bases short and J 1 base short, with 12 bases between. Per the germline V gene, CDR1 is SGHAT and CDR2 is FQNNGV. The CDR3 protein is CASRSLRENTEAFF. The CDR3 DNA follows: TGTGCCAGCAGATCCCTGAGGGAGAACACTGAAGCTTTCTTT.

This chain joins TRBV6-5 and TRBJ2-7; D is possibly TRBD1 (5 bases). Looked up from germline, CDR1 is MNHEY and CDR2 is SVGAGI. This CDR3 has 15 amino acids. Trimming took 0 bases from V and 0 from J, leaving 9 bases between them. The CDR3 sequence: CASSYSYDSSYEQYF. The CDR3 region has the DNA TGTGCCAGCAGTTACTCATACGACAGCTCCTACGAGCAGTACTTC.

The chain joins TRBV5-1 to TRBJ2-2; D might be TRBD1 or TRBD2, each matching 6 bases. Germline CDR1 SGHRS, CDR2 YFSETQ. Trimming removed 4 bases from V and 3 bases from J, with 13 bases in between. This CDR3 has 15 residues. The CDR3 nucleotides read TGCGCCAGCAGCGAGGGGGGTTTGGACACCGGGGAGCTGTTTTTT. It specifies CASSEGGLDTGELFF.

This chain joins TRBV19 and TRBJ2-5; 7 nucleotides agree with TRBD2. This CDR3 has 16 residues. Germline trimming cut 4 bases from V and 6 bases from J; bases unmatched to any gene: 14. Germline lookup yields CDR1 LNHDA and CDR2 SQIVND (reference sequence). The CDR3 loop reads CASSRTGSGTLKTQYF. The CDR3 coding sequence is TGTGCCAGTAGTAGAACGGGCAGCGGGACTTTGAAGACCCAGTACTTC. The whole variable domain, filled in from reference TRBV19 and TRBJ2-5, reads DGGITQSPKYLFRKEGQNVTLSCEQNLNHDAMYWYRQDPGQGLRLIYYSQIVNDFQKGDIAEGYSVSREKKESFPLTVTSAQKNPTAFYLCASSRTGSGTLKTQYFGPGTRLLVL.

This rearrangement joins TRBV4-1 to TRBJ1-2, with 7 bases matching TRBD1. Germline-derived CDR1 and CDR2 are MGHRA and YSYEKL. CDR3 length: 15 amino acids. Trimming took 0 bases from V and 7 from J; bases not matched to a gene: 8. Written as DNA, the CDR3 is TGCGCCAGCAGCCAAGATGAGACAGGGTTTCGTGGCTACACCTTC. As protein: CASSQDETGFRGYTF.

The chain couples TRBV2 to TRBJ1-5; D uncertain. CDR3 length: 14 amino acids. The germline V gene encodes CDR1 SNHLY and CDR2 FYNNEI. Trimming took 0 bases from V and 5 from J, leaving 8 bases between them. The CDR3 spells CASSEAPGHQPQHF. The CDR3 DNA reads as TGTGCCAGCAGTGAAGCCCCCGGGCATCAGCCCCAGCATTTT.